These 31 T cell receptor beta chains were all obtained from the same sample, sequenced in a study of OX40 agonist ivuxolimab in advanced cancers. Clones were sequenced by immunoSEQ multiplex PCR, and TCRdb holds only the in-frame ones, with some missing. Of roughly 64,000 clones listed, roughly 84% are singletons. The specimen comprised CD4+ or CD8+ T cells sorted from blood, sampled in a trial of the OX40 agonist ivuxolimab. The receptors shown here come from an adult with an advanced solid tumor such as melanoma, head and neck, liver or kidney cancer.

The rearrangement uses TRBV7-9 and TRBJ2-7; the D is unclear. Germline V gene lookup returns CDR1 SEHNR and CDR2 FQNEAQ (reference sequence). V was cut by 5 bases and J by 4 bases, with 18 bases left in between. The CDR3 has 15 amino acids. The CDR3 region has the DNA TGTGCCAGCAGCCCAGAGGATAGCCCCCTTTACGAGCAGTACTTC. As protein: CASSPEDSPLYEQYF. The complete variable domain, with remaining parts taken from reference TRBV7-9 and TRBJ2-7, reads DTGVSQNPRHKITKRGQNVTFRCDPISEHNRLYWYRQTLGQGPEFLTYFQNEAQLEKSRLLSDRFSAERPKGSFSTLEIQRTEQGDSAMYLCASSPEDSPLYEQYFGPGTRLTVT.

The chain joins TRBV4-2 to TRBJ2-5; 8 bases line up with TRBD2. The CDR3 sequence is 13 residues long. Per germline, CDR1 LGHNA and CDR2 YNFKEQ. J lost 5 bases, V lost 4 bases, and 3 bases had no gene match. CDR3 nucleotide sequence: TGTGCCAGCAGCCGTCGGGAGGGGGAGACCCAGTACTTC. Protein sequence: CASSRREGETQYF.

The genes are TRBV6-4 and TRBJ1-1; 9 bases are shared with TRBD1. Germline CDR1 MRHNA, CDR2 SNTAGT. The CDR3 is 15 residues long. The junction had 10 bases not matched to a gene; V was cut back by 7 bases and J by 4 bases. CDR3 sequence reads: CASKRNRGQATEAFF. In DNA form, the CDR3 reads TGTGCCAGCAAACGAAACAGGGGGCAGGCCACTGAAGCTTTCTTT.

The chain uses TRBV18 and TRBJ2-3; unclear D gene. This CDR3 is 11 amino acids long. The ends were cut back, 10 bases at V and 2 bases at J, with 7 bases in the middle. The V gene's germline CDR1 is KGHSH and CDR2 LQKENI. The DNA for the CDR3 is TGTGCCACTGCCTACACAGATACGCAGTATTTT. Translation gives CATAYTDTQYF.

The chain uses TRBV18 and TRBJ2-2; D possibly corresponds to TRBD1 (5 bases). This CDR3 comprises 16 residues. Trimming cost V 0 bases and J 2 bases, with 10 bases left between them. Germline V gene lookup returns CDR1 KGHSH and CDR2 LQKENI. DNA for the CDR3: TGTGCCAGCTCACCACCTGGGGCAGGAAACACCGGGGAGCTGTTTTTT. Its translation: CASSPPGAGNTGELFF.

This CDR3 reads CASSPHWTGREQYF. In nucleotides, the CDR3 is TGTGCCAGCAGCCCGCACTGGACAGGGAGGGAGCAGTACTTC. The chain carries TRBV7-2 and TRBJ2-7; 8 nucleotides match TRBD1. The junction had 10 bases not matched to a gene; V was cut back by 5 bases and J by 7 bases. Germline V gene lookup returns CDR1 SGHTA and CDR2 FQGNSA. The CDR3 runs 14 residues.

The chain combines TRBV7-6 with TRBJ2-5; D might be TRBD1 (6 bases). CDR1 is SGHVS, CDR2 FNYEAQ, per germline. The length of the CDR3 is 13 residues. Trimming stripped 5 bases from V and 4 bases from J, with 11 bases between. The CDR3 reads CASSPTGRETQYF. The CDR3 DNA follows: TGTGCCAGCAGCCCAACAGGGAGAGAGACCCAGTACTTC. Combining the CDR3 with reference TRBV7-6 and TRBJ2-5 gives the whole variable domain GAGVSQSPRYKVTKRGQDVALRCDPISGHVSLYWYRQALGQGPEFLTYFNYEAQQDKSGLPNDRFSAERPEGSISTLTIQRTEQRDSAMYRCASSPTGRETQYFGPGTRLLVL.

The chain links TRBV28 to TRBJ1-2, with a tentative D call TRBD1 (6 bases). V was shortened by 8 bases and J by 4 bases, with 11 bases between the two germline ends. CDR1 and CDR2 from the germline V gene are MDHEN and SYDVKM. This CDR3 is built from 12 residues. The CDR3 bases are TGTGCCAGCGGTACAGGGTTCTATGGCTACACCTTC. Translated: CASGTGFYGYTF.

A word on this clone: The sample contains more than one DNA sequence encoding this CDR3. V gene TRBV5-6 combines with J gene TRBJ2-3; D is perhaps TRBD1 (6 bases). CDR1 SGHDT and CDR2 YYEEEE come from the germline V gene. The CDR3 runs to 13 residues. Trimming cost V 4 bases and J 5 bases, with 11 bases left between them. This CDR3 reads CASSQGWKDTQYF. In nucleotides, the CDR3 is TGTGCCAGCAGCCAGGGGTGGAAAGATACGCAGTATTTT.

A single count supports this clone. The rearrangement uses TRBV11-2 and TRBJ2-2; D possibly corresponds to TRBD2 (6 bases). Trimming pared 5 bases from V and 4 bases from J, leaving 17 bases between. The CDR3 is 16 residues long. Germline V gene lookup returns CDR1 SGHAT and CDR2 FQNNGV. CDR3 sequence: CASSLPSAQSTGELFF. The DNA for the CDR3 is TGTGCCAGCAGCCTACCTAGCGCCCAGAGCACCGGGGAGCTGTTTTTT.

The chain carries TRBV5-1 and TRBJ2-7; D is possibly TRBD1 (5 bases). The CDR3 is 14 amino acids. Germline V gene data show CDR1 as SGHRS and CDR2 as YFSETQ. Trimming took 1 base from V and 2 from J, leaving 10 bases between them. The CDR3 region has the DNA TGCGCCAGCAGCTTGTTGGGGCTTGCCTACGAGCAGTACTTC. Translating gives CASSLLGLAYEQYF.

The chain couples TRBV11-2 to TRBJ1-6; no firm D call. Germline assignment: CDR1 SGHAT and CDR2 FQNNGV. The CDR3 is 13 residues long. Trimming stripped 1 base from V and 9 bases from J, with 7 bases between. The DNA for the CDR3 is TGTGCCAGCAGCTTAGTTATGGCTTCACCCCTCCACTTT. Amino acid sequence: CASSLVMASPLHF.

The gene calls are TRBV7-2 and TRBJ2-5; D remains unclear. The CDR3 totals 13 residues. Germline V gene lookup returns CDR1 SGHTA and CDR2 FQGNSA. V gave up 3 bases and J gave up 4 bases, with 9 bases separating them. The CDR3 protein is CASSFSLPETQYF. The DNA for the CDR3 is TGTGCCAGCAGCTTCTCCCTCCCAGAGACCCAGTACTTC. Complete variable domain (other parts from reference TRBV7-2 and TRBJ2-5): GAGVSQSPSNKVTEKGKDVELRCDPISGHTALYWYRQSLGQGLEFLIYFQGNSAPDKSGLPSDRFSAERTGGSVSTLTIQRTQQEDSAVYLCASSFSLPETQYFGPGTRLLVL.

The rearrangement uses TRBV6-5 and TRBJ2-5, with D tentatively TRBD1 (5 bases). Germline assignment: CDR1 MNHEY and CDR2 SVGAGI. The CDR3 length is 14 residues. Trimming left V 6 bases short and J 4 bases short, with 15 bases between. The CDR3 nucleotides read TGTGCCAGCAGGAAAATCGCAGGGCGAGAGACCCAGTACTTC. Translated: CASRKIAGRETQYF.

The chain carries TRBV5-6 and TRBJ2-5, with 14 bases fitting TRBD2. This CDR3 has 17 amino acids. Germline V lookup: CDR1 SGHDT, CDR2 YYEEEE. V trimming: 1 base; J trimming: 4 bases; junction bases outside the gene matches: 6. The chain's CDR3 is CASSLLGTSGSSETQYF. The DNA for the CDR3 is TGTGCCAGCAGCTTGTTGGGGACTAGCGGGAGTTCAGAGACCCAGTACTTC.

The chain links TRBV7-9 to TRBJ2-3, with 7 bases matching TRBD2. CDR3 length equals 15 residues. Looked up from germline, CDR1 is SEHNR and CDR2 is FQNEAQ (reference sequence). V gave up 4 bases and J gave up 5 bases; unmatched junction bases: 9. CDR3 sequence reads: CASSWEGRVGDTQYF. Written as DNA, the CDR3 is TGTGCCAGCAGCTGGGAGGGCCGGGTGGGAGATACGCAGTATTTT.

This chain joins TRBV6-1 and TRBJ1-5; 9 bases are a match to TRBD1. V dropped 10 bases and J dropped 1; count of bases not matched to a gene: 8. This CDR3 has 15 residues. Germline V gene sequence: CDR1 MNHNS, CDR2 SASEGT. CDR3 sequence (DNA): TGTGCCACCGTACCCGGGACAGGGAGCAATCAGCCCCAGCATTTT. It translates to CATVPGTGSNQPQHF.

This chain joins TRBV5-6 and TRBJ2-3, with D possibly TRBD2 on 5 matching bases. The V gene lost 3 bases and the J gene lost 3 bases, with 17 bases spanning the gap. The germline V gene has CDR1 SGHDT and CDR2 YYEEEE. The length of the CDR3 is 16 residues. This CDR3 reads CASSSTGRGITDTQYF. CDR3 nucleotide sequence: TGTGCCAGCAGCTCGACGGGCCGGGGAATTACAGATACGCAGTATTTT.

The CDR3 nucleotides read TGTGCCAGCAGCTCAGCGTCGGGAGTTCCCGAAGCTTTCTTT. Translating gives CASSSASGVPEAFF. The rearrangement links TRBV7-2 to TRBJ1-1; D call uncertain. The CDR3 loop spans 14 amino acids. Germline-derived CDR1 and CDR2 are SGHTA and FQGNSA. Trimming left V 4 bases short and J 8 bases short, with 17 bases between.

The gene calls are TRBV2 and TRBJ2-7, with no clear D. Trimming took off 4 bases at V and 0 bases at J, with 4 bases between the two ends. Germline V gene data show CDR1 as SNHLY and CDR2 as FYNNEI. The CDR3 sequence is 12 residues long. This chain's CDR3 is CASSVSSYEQYF. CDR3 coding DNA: TGTGCCAGCAGTGTAAGCTCCTACGAGCAGTACTTC.

The CDR3 sequence: CASSTGWTYDEKLFF. The CDR3 coding sequence is TGTGCCAGTAGTACTGGATGGACATACGATGAAAAACTGTTTTTT. The chain recombines TRBV19 with TRBJ1-4; D perhaps matches TRBD1 (5 bases). Germline V gene lookup returns CDR1 LNHDA and CDR2 SQIVND (reference sequence). The V gene lost 4 bases and the J gene lost 6 bases, with 15 bases spanning the gap. The CDR3 length is 15 residues.

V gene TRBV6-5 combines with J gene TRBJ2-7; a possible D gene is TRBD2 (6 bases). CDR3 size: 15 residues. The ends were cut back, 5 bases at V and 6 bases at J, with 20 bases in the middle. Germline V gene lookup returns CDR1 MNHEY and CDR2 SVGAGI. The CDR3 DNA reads TGTGCCAGCAGTATGGGACTCAATGATTTCCGCGAGCAGTACTTC. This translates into CASSMGLNDFREQYF.

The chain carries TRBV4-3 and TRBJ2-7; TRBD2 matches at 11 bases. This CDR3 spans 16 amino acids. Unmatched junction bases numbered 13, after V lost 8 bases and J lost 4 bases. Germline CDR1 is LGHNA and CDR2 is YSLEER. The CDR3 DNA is TGCGCCAGCTCACAGGGTGCCGGGACTAGCGGTTACGAGCAGTACTTC. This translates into CASSQGAGTSGYEQYF.

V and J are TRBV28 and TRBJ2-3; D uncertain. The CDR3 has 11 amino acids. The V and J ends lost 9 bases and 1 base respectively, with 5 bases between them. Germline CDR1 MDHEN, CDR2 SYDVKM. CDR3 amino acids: CASVGTDTQYF. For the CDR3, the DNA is TGTGCCAGTGTCGGCACAGATACGCAGTATTTT.

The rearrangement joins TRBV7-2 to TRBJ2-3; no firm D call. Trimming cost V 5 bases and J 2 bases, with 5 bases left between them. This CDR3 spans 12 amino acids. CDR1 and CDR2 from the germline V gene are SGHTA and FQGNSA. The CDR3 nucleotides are TGTGCCAGCAGCCCCCACACAGATACGCAGTATTTT. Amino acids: CASSPHTDTQYF.

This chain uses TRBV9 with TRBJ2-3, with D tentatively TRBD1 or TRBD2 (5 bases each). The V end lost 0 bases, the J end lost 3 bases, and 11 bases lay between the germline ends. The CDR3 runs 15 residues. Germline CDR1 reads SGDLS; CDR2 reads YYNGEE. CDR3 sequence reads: CASSVGGSATDTQYF. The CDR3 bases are TGTGCCAGCAGCGTAGGGGGGTCGGCAACAGATACGCAGTATTTT.

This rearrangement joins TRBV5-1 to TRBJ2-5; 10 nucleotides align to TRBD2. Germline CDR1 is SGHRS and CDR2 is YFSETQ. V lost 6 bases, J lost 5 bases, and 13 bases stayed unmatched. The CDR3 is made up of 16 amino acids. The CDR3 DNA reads TGCGCCAGCACCCCGGGGGCTAGCGGGAGTGGGGAGACCCAGTACTTC. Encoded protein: CASTPGASGSGETQYF.

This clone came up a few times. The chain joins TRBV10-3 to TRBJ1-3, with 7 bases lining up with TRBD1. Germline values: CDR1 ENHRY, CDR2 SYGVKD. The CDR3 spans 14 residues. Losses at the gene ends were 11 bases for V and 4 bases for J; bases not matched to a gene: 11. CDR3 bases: TGTGCCGGGGGGGACAGAGCCGCCGGAAACACCATATATTTT. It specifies CAGGDRAAGNTIYF.

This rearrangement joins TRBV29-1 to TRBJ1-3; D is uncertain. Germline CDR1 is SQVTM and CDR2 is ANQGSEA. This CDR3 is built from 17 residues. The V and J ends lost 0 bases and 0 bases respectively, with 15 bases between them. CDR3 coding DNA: TGCAGCGTTGAAGATAGGAGTTCCCCCTACTCTGGAAACACCATATATTTT. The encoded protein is CSVEDRSSPYSGNTIYF.

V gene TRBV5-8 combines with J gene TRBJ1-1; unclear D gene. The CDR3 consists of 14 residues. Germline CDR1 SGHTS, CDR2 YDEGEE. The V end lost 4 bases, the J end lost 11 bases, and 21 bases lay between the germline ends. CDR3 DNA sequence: TGTGCCAGCAGCCCCTGGACCCATCGGTCGGACGCTTTCTTT. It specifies CASSPWTHRSDAFF.

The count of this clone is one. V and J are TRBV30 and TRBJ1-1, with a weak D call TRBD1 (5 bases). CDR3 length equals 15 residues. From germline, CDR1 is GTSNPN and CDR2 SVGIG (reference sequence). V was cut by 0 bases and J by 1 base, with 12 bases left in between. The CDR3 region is CAWSVPRVSNTEAFF. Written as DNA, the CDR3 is TGTGCCTGGAGTGTACCCAGGGTTTCGAACACTGAAGCTTTCTTT.